Listed below are T cell receptor beta chains from one sample, sequenced in a study of blood T cell repertoires in COVID-19. Sequenced by immunoSEQ multiplex PCR; TCRdb stores in-frame clones only, minus some. The data show 110,000 to 150,000 clones, around 82% seen once. Sequencing was performed on peripheral blood. These receptors all come from a human donor in a cohort sampled during active COVID-19. CDR3s include the opening cysteine and the closing phenylalanine or tryptophan. A D gene is named only where the DNA matches it firmly. Some rows mark clone size as missing; the rest say once, few, many or name a class of expanded clone.

clone size | D gene | J gene | V gene | CDR3 length | CDR3 DNA | CDR3 protein
. | TRBD1 | TRBJ1-5 | TRBV5-8 | 13 | TGTGCCAGCAGCTGGGGACAGCCACAGCCCCAGCATTTT | CASSWGQPQPQHF
. | TRBD1 | TRBJ2-2 | TRBV7-9 | 18 | TGTGCCAGCAGCTTACCTAAAGACAGGGGGGATGCTCCCGGGGAGCTGTTTTTT | CASSLPKDRGDAPGELFF
few | TRBD2 | TRBJ2-7 | TRBV19 | 12 | TGTGCCAGCCGCGGGGGGCGCTACGAGCAGTACTTC | CASRGGRYEQYF
. | . | TRBJ2-5 | TRBV18 | 12 | TGTGCCAGCTCACCCTCCCAAGAGACCCAGTACTTC | CASSPSQETQYF
. | . | TRBJ2-1 | TRBV6-5 | 13 | TGTGCCAGCAGTCCTTTGAGGGTGGGCGAGCAGTTCTTC | CASSPLRVGEQFF
. | TRBD1 | TRBJ1-1 | TRBV3-1/TRBV3-2 | 16 | TGTGCCAGCAGCCCCCTTCACAGGGGTGCGCGCACTGAAGCTTTCTTT | CASSPLHRGARTEAFF
. | . | TRBJ1-4 | TRBV19 | 13 | TGTGCCAGTTCGCGGGGAACTAATGAAAAACTGTTTTTT | CASSRGTNEKLFF
. | . | TRBJ2-2 | TRBV6-2/TRBV6-3 | 13 | TGTGCCAGCAGCCTGACTAGAACCGGGGAGCTGTTTTTT | CASSLTRTGELFF
. | . | TRBJ1-3 | TRBV6-4 | 19 | TGTGCCAGCAGGAGGGGACATCCGAAGTATGTAAACTCTGGAAACACCATATATTTT | CASRRGHPKYVNSGNTIYF
. | TRBD2 | TRBJ2-3 | TRBV19 | 14 | TGTGCCAGTAGACTAGCGGGGAGCACAGATACGCAGTATTTT | CASRLAGSTDTQYF
. | . | TRBJ2-3 | TRBV15 | 12 | TGTGCCACCAGGGAGGTTGGGGATACGCAGTATTTT | CATREVGDTQYF
. | TRBD1 | TRBJ1-1 | TRBV29-1 | 14 | TGCAGCGTTGCGGTTCAGGGGGCAAGCACTGAAGCTTTCTTT | CSVAVQGASTEAFF
. | . | TRBJ1-5 | TRBV30 | 15 | TGTGCCTGGAGTAGGAGGGGACGGTGGAATCAGCCCCAGCATTTT | CAWSRRGRWNQPQHF
. | TRBD2 | TRBJ2-1 | TRBV27 | 14 | TGTGCCAGCAGTAGGGCGGGAGTGTGGAATGAGCAGTTCTTC | CASSRAGVWNEQFF
. | TRBD2 | TRBJ2-7 | TRBV2 | 17 | TGTGCCAGCAGTTCCCCGGGACTAGCGGGGGGGAGGTACGAGCAGTACTTC | CASSSPGLAGGRYEQYF
few | TRBD1 | TRBJ1-1 | TRBV27 | 16 | TGTGCCAGCAGTTTAAGCGGGACAGGCGTATCCACTGAAGCTTTCTTT | CASSLSGTGVSTEAFF
. | . | TRBJ1-1 | TRBV9 | 15 | TGTGCCAGCAGCGCCCTGAATGGGAGGAACACTGAAGCTTTCTTT | CASSALNGRNTEAFF
. | . | TRBJ2-1 | TRBV3-1/TRBV3-2 | 13 | TGTGCCAGCAGCCAAGCACCCGCATCAGGGCAGTTCTTC | CASSQAPASGQFF
few | TRBD1 | TRBJ1-1 | TRBV3-1/TRBV3-2 | 13 | TGTGCCAGCAGCCCGCACAGGGGGGCGGGAGCTTTCTTT | CASSPHRGAGAFF
once | TRBD2 | TRBJ2-1 | TRBV9 | 17 | TGTGCCAGCAGCGGCACTAGCGGGAGGGCTTCAGGCGATGAGCAGTTCTTC | CASSGTSGRASGDEQFF
. | . | TRBJ2-3 | TRBV7-3 | 13 | TGTGCCAGCAGCATGACAACTACAGATACGCAGTATTTT | CASSMTTTDTQYF
. | . | TRBJ2-3 | TRBV29-1 | 13 | TGCAGCGTTGTGGACGGGGGCACAGATACGCAGTATTTT | CSVVDGGTDTQYF
. | TRBD2 | TRBJ2-7 | TRBV7-9 | 15 | TGTGCCAGCAGCTTAGCAGCGGGGGGCTCCTACGAGCAGTACTTC | CASSLAAGGSYEQYF
. | . | TRBJ2-3 | TRBV4-1 | 16 | TGCGCCAGCAGCCAAGATCGAGGGAGTGGCACAGATACGCAGTATTTT | CASSQDRGSGTDTQYF
. | TRBD1 | TRBJ2-5 | TRBV19 | 15 | TGTGCCAGTAGTGAGACAGGGGGCGGGGGAGAGACCCAGTACTTC | CASSETGGGGETQYF
. | TRBD1 | TRBJ1-5 | TRBV3-1/TRBV3-2 | 17 | TGTGCCAGCAGCCAGGGAGTAAGGGGGCAGAGCAATCAGCCCCAGCATTTT | CASSQGVRGQSNQPQHF
. | TRBD1 | TRBJ1-2 | TRBV19 | 17 | TGTGCCAGTAGTCCGGACAGGGGCGACTATTCTAACTATGGCTACACCTTC | CASSPDRGDYSNYGYTF
. | TRBD2 | TRBJ2-1 | TRBV7-3 | 22 | TGTGCCAGCAGCTTAACTCTAAGCTCCCGGTTTAGGTCCGGGACTAGTCGACATGAGCAGTTCTTC | CASSLTLSSRFRSGTSRHEQFF
once | TRBD2 | TRBJ2-1 | TRBV3-1/TRBV3-2 | 14 | TGTGCCAGCGCACTAGCGGGACCTTACAATGAGCAGTTCTTC | CASALAGPYNEQFF
few | . | TRBJ2-1 | TRBV7-3 | 14 | TGTGCCAGCAGCTCCTCCGGGACTTGGGGTGAGCAGTTCTTC | CASSSSGTWGEQFF
. | . | TRBJ1-2 | TRBV19 | 14 | TGTGCCAGTAGTCCCGGACAGATATTTCCTGGCTACACCTTC | CASSPGQIFPGYTF
. | . | TRBJ1-1 | TRBV7-9 | 17 | TGTGCCAGCAGCTTAGGCACCCAGGGGTTAGGGAACACTGAAGCTTTCTTT | CASSLGTQGLGNTEAFF
. | . | TRBJ1-2 | TRBV14 | 13 | TGTGCCAGCAGCCTCCCGGGGGGCAATGGCTACACCTTC | CASSLPGGNGYTF
. | . | TRBJ2-1 | TRBV5-1 | 14 | TGCGCCAGCAGCTTCCGGGGGACCTACAATGAGCAGTTCTTC | CASSFRGTYNEQFF
. | TRBD1 | TRBJ2-5 | TRBV7-2 | 13 | TGTGCCAGCAGCCGGACAGGGGATGAGACCCAGTACTTC | CASSRTGDETQYF
. | . | TRBJ2-5 | TRBV19 | 12 | TGTGCCAGTAGTAGCGGTTGGGAGACCCAGTACTTC | CASSSGWETQYF
. | . | TRBJ2-5 | TRBV6-2/TRBV6-3 | 12 | TGTGCCAGCAGCAAAGCCGGGGAGACCCAGTACTTC | CASSKAGETQYF
. | TRBD1 | TRBJ1-1 | TRBV19 | 15 | TGTGCCAGTAGCGCCGGGACAGGGGGGAACACTGAAGCTTTCTTT | CASSAGTGGNTEAFF
. | TRBD1 | TRBJ1-4 | TRBV4-1 | 15 | TGCGCCAGCAGCCAAGGTGGGACAGGTGGCGAAAAACTGTTTTTT | CASSQGGTGGEKLFF
. | . | TRBJ2-3 | TRBV5-1 | 16 | TGCGCCAGCAGCTTAAATCAGCGGACAGGCACAGATACGCAGTATTTT | CASSLNQRTGTDTQYF
. | . | TRBJ1-6 | TRBV27 | 15 | TGTGCCAGCAGTTTCGGGTACACCGGGGATTCACCCCTCCACTTT | CASSFGYTGDSPLHF
. | . | TRBJ1-1 | TRBV6-5 | 13 | TGTGCCAGCAGTTACTGGCAGAACACTGAAGCTTTCTTT | CASSYWQNTEAFF
. | TRBD1 | TRBJ1-3 | TRBV5-1 | 16 | TGCGCCAGCAGCTTGGGAGGACAGGCTTCTGGAAACACCATATATTTT | CASSLGGQASGNTIYF
. | TRBD1 | TRBJ1-1 | TRBV6-5 | 14 | TGTGCCAGCAGGGGGGACAGACTGAACACTGAAGCTTTCTTT | CASRGDRLNTEAFF
. | . | TRBJ2-6 | TRBV3-1/TRBV3-2 | 17 | TGTGCCAGCAGCCACCCCTCCACAGGGTTTGGGGCCAACGTCCTGACTTTC | CASSHPSTGFGANVLTF
once | . | TRBJ2-3 | TRBV5-8 | 14 | TGTGCCAGCAGCTTGGGACAGATCACAGATACGCAGTATTTT | CASSLGQITDTQYF
. | TRBD2 | TRBJ2-1 | TRBV4-3 | 15 | TGCGCCAGCAGCCATTTGACTAGCGGGGGTGATGAGCAGTTCTTC | CASSHLTSGGDEQFF
. | TRBD2 | TRBJ2-3 | TRBV7-3 | 16 | TGTGCCAGCAGCGCCATGACTAGCGGGGGGCGGGATACGCAGTATTTT | CASSAMTSGGRDTQYF
few | . | TRBJ1-5 | TRBV7-2 | 15 | TGTGCCAGCAGCGCCAACGGGGGGGGCGGACAGCCCCAGCATTTT | CASSANGGGGQPQHF
. | . | TRBJ1-6 | TRBV15 | 17 | TGTGCCACCAGCAGAGGTACCGGAGGGTTTATAGGATCACCCCTCCACTTT | CATSRGTGGFIGSPLHF
many | . | TRBJ2-5 | TRBV5-1 | 16 | TGCGCCAGCAGCTTGGCCAATACCGGACAGCAAGAGACCCAGTACTTC | CASSLANTGQQETQYF
once | . | TRBJ1-1 | TRBV29-1 | 13 | TGCAGCGCTCAGACAACCTTGAACACTGAAGCTTTCTTT | CSAQTTLNTEAFF
. | TRBD2 | TRBJ2-7 | TRBV5-1 | 18 | TGCGCCAGCAGCTTGGCTAGCGGGGGACATACCATTTCCTACGAGCAGTACTTC | CASSLASGGHTISYEQYF
. | . | TRBJ1-4 | TRBV23-1 | 12 | TGCGCCAGTAAAAACAGGGATGAAAAACTGTTTTTT | CASKNRDEKLFF
. | . | TRBJ1-2 | TRBV6-6 | 14 | TGTGCCAGCAGTTACCGAGGGCAGAACTATGGCTACACCTTC | CASSYRGQNYGYTF
. | TRBD1 | TRBJ2-3 | TRBV4-1 | 13 | TGCGCCAGCAGCCTAGATGGACAGGGGGAGCAGTATTTT | CASSLDGQGEQYF
. | . | TRBJ1-1 | TRBV18 | 15 | TGTGCCAGCTCACCAAATCAGGGAAGGGGCACTGAAGCTTTCTTT | CASSPNQGRGTEAFF
. | TRBD1 | TRBJ2-7 | TRBV28 | 12 | TGTGCCAGCAGTGCCGGGACAGGGTATCGGTACTTC | CASSAGTGYRYF
. | TRBD1 | TRBJ2-1 | TRBV10-3 | 14 | TGTGCCATCAGTGCGGGGACAGGGATGAATGAGCAGTTCTTC | CAISAGTGMNEQFF
. | . | TRBJ1-5 | TRBV6-2/TRBV6-3 | 14 | TGTGCCAGCAGTCTCAGCGGGGGGGATCAGCCCCAGCATTTT | CASSLSGGDQPQHF